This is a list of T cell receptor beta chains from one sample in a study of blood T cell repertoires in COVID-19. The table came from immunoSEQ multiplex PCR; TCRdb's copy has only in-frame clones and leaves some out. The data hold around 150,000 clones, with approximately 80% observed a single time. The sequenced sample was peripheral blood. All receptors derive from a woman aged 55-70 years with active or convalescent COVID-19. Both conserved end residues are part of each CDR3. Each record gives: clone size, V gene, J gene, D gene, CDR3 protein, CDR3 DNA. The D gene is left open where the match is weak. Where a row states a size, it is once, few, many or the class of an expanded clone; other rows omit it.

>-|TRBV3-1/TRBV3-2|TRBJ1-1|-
CASSQDFRGSEAFF
TGTGCCAGCAGCCAAGATTTTCGGGGTTCTGAAGCTTTCTTT
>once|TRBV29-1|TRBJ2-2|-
CSVEQEGLFTGELFF
TGCAGCGTTGAACAGGAGGGGCTCTTCACCGGGGAGCTGTTTTTT
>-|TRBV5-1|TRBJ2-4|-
CASSPMSGTKNIQYF
TGCGCCAGCAGCCCCATGTCAGGGACAAAAAACATTCAGTACTTC
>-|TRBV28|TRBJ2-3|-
CASSLLGGRTDTQYF
TGTGCCAGCAGTTTACTCGGGGGGCGCACAGATACGCAGTATTTT
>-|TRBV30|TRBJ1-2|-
CAWSFMGGYGYTF
TGTGCCTGGAGTTTCATGGGAGGTTATGGCTACACCTTC
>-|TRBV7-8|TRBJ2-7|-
CASSRDRSAYEQYF
TGTGCCAGCAGCCGAGACAGAAGTGCCTACGAGCAGTACTTC
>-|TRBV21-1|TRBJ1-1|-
CASSKERTGVPNTEAFF
TGTGCCAGCAGCAAAGAGCGGACAGGGGTCCCTAACACTGAAGCTTTCTTT
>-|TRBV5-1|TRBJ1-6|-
CASSFSGSDSPLHF
TGCGCCAGCAGCTTTTCCGGGTCGGATTCACCCCTCCACTTT
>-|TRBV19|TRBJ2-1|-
CASSGSSYNEQFF
TGTGCCAGTAGCGGGAGCTCCTACAATGAGCAGTTCTTC
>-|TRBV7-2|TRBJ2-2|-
CARETAANTGELFF
TGTGCCAGAGAGACAGCAGCGAACACCGGGGAGCTGTTTTTT
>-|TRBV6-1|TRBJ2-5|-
CASSLPGVKTQYF
TGTGCCAGCAGTTTGCCGGGGGTAAAGACCCAGTACTTC
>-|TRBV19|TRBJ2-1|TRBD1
CASSFTGGFSSNEQFF
TGTGCCAGTAGTTTTACAGGGGGTTTTTCGAGCAATGAGCAGTTCTTC
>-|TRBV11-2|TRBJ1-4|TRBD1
CASSQSGTGNEKLFF
TGTGCCAGCAGCCAATCAGGGACAGGGAATGAAAAACTGTTTTTT
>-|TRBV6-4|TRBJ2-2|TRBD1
CAKDRERPGELFF
TGTGCCAAGGACAGGGAGAGGCCCGGGGAGCTGTTTTTT
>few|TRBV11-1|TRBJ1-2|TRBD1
CASSLQGAGGYTF
TGTGCCAGCAGCTTACAGGGGGCCGGGGGCTACACCTTC
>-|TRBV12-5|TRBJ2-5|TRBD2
CASGFKPRASGARTQYF
TGTGCTAGTGGTTTTAAACCCCGGGCTAGCGGGGCGAGGACCCAGTACTTC
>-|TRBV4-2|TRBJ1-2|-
CASSQELGSGDGYTF
TGTGCCAGCAGCCAAGAGTTGGGCTCAGGGGATGGCTACACCTTC
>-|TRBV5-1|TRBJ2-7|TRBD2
CASSSHIPSGGSYEQYF
TGCGCCAGCAGCTCCCATATCCCAAGCGGGGGGTCCTACGAGCAGTACTTC
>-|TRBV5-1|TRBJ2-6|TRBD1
CASSFGTAGANVLTF
TGCGCCAGCAGCTTTGGGACAGCTGGGGCCAACGTCCTGACTTTC
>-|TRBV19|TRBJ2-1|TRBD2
CASTGRGTRQYNEQFF
TGTGCCAGTACCGGGCGAGGGACTAGACAGTACAATGAGCAGTTCTTC
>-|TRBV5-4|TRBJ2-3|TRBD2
CASSLGGLAGESTDTQYF
TGTGCCAGCAGCTTGGGGGGACTAGCGGGAGAAAGCACAGATACGCAGTATTTT
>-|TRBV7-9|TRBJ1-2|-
CASSLPGTQFNYGYTF
TGTGCCAGCAGCTTACCCGGGACACAGTTTAACTATGGCTACACCTTC
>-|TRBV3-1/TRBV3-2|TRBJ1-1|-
CASSQGVGSAEAFF
TGTGCCAGCAGCCAGGGAGTGGGGAGCGCTGAAGCTTTCTTT
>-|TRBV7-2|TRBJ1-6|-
CASSLEAGDRSPLHF
TGTGCCAGCAGCTTAGAAGCAGGGGATAGGTCACCCCTCCACTTT
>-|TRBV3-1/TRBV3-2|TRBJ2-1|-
CASSQEASVYNEQFF
TGTGCCAGCAGCCAAGAGGCTAGCGTGTACAATGAGCAGTTCTTC
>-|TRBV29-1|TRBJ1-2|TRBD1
CSVPFWTGRYGYTF
TGCAGCGTCCCATTTTGGACAGGGCGTTACGGCTACACCTTC
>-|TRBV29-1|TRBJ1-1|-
CSVQQGGGTEAFF
TGCAGCGTTCAACAGGGCGGGGGCACTGAAGCTTTCTTT
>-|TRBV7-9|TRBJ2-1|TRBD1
CASSPQGGGLYEQFF
TGTGCCAGCAGTCCACAGGGGGGCGGCTTATATGAGCAGTTCTTC
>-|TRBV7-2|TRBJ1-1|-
CASSFPGMNTEAFF
TGTGCCAGCAGCTTCCCCGGGATGAACACTGAAGCTTTCTTT
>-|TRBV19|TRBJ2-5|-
CASSRGLAQETQYF
TGTGCCAGTAGTAGGGGACTTGCCCAAGAGACCCAGTACTTC
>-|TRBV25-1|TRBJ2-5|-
CASSEYRGSQETQYF
TGTGCCAGCAGTGAATATAGGGGTTCCCAAGAGACCCAGTACTTC
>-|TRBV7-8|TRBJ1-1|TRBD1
CASSLTPGQGALDTEAFF
TGTGCCAGCAGCTTAACCCCGGGACAGGGGGCCCTTGACACTGAAGCTTTCTTT
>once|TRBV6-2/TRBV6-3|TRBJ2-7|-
CASSYGGTVAIYEQYF
TGTGCCAGCAGTTACGGGGGGACCGTCGCAATCTACGAGCAGTACTTC
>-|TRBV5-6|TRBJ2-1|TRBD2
CASSHTGTTTYNEQFF
TGTGCCAGCAGTCATACCGGGACTACTACGTACAATGAGCAGTTCTTC
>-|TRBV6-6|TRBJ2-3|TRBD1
CASRRGQGVSDTQYF
TGTGCCAGCAGGCGCGGACAGGGGGTCTCAGATACGCAGTATTTT
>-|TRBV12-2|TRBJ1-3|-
CASRFNRCPGNTIYF
TGTGCAAGTCGCTTCAACCGGTGTCCTGGAAACACCATATATTTT
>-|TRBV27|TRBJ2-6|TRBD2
CASRRGGVGANVLTF
TGTGCCAGCAGACGGGGGGGGGTTGGGGCCAACGTCCTGACTTTC
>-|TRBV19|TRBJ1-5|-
CASSVDGDLGQPQHF
TGTGCCAGTAGTGTAGACGGGGACTTAGGTCAGCCCCAGCATTTT
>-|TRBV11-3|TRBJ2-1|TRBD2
CASSITTSGGNNEQFF
TGTGCCAGCAGCATAACCACTAGCGGGGGGAACAATGAGCAGTTCTTC
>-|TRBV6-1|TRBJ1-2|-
CASSEGRGGYTF
TGTGCCAGCAGTGAAGGCCGAGGGGGCTACACCTTC
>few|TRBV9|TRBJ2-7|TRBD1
CASSVSDRAAYEQYF
TGTGCCAGCAGCGTATCGGACAGGGCCGCCTACGAGCAGTACTTC
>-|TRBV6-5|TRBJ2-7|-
CASSTPGEGYEQYF
TGTGCCAGCAGTACTCCAGGGGAAGGCTACGAGCAGTACTTC
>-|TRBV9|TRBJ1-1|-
CASSVDLRGEAFF
TGTGCCAGCAGCGTAGATTTGCGAGGTGAAGCTTTCTTT
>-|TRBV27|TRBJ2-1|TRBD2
CASSLSSGGLDEQFF
TGTGCCAGCAGTTTGTCTAGCGGGGGGCTTGATGAGCAGTTCTTC
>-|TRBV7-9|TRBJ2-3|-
CASSLVSLEGADTQYF
TGTGCCAGCAGCTTAGTTAGTTTGGAGGGAGCAGATACGCAGTATTTT
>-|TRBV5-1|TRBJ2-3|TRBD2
CASSLGAGSGVADTQYF
TGCGCCAGCAGCTTGGGAGCGGGAAGCGGGGTGGCAGATACGCAGTATTTT
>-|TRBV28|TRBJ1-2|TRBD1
CASSSGTGNRSGGYTF
TGTGCCAGCAGCTCCGGGACAGGGAATAGAAGCGGTGGCTACACCTTC
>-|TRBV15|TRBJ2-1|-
CATSNRPRGTYNEQFF
TGTGCCACCAGCAATCGGCCCAGGGGCACCTACAATGAGCAGTTCTTC
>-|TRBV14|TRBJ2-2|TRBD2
CASSPSGYGELFF
TGTGCCAGCAGCCCTAGCGGGTACGGGGAGCTGTTTTTT
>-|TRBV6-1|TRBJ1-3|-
CASSDWQRSGNTIYF
TGTGCCAGCAGTGATTGGCAGCGCTCTGGAAACACCATATATTTT